The T cell receptor (beta chain) under discussion was sequenced for a study of long-term antiretroviral therapy in people with HIV. V was clipped by 1 base and J by 6 bases, with 10 bases between them. The CDR3 spans 13 residues. Germline assignment: CDR1 SGHVS and CDR2 FNYEAQ. Sequencing relied on immunoSEQ assay v3.0, run at survey level. Profiling relied on immunoSEQ multiplex PCR, and the TCRdb table lists in-frame clones only, not all of them. The table includes over 30,000 clones, roughly four fifths detected once. The source is a man younger than 35 with HIV. The J gene is TRBJ2-7, the V gene TRBV7-6; D is undetermined. Specimen: unsorted PBMCs, collected 1 year after starting antiretroviral therapy. This CDR3 reads CASSLEAEAEQYF. CDR3 in DNA: TGTGCCAGCAGCTTAGAGGCAGAAGCCGAGCAGTACTTC.